These T cell receptor beta chains were read from a single sample in a study of response to subunit inactivated influenza vaccine. TCRdb fed the RT-PCR reads into MiXCR, producing one record per CDR3 protein. The table has about 500,000 distinct CDR3 sequences, approximately 7.2% seen once. Sequenced here: PBMCs from blood, sampled about 23 months after vaccination. The receptors were sampled from a man between 50 and 70 years old who received an inactivated influenza vaccine. Both conserved end residues are part of each CDR3. A D gene is named only where the DNA matches it firmly. Not every row has a clone size; where given, it reads once, few, many or a size class.

- | TRBJ2-3 | TRBV20-1 | - | CSAQAGTARDTQYF | TGCAGTGCCCAAGCCGGGACCGCACGGGATACGCAGTATTTT
- | TRBJ1-5 | TRBV4-2 | many | CASSQTRGSNQPQHF | TGTGCCAGCAGCCAAACCAGGGGCAGCAATCAGCCCCAGCATTTT
TRBD2 | TRBJ2-7 | TRBV6-5 | few | CASSRLASHSYEQYF | TGTGCCAGCAGCCGACTAGCGAGTCACTCCTACGAGCAGTACTTC
- | TRBJ2-7 | TRBV3-1 | many | CASSRRQVSDEQYF | TGTGCCAGCAGCCGAAGACAGGTCTCTGACGAGCAGTACTTC
- | TRBJ1-2 | TRBV4-3 | - | CASSQSYSYRYGYTF | TGCGCCAGCAGCCAAAGCTACAGCTACAGATATGGCTACACCTTC
TRBD1 | TRBJ2-2 | TRBV20-1 | many | CSAWDRGNTGELFF | TGCAGTGCTTGGGACAGGGGCAACACCGGGGAGCTGTTTTTT
- | TRBJ2-7 | TRBV19 | few | CASSTLAAYEQYF | TGTGCCAGTAGTACCCTGGCAGCCTACGAGCAGTACTTC
TRBD2 | TRBJ2-1 | TRBV10-3 | - | CAISESGLADYNEQFF | TGTGCCATCAGTGAGTCGGGACTAGCGGACTACAATGAGCAGTTCTTC
- | TRBJ2-2 | TRBV5-1 | few | CASSPRINTGELFF | TGCGCCAGCAGCCCCAGGATCAACACCGGGGAGCTGTTTTTT
- | TRBJ1-1 | TRBV20-1 | many | CSAFRSLATEAFF | TGCAGTGCTTTCCGTTCCTTGGCCACTGAAGCTTTCTTT
- | TRBJ1-5 | TRBV20-1 | - | CSASESWQPQHF | TGCAGTGCTAGCGAGAGTTGGCAGCCCCAGCATTTT
- | TRBJ1-2 | TRBV4-1 | few | CASSQDGAGAVGYTF | TGCGCCAGCAGCCAAGATGGGGCAGGGGCGGTTGGCTACACCTTC
TRBD1 | TRBJ1-1 | TRBV10-3 | many | CAISRQGGNTEAFF | TGTGCCATCAGCCGACAGGGCGGGAACACTGAAGCTTTCTTT
- | TRBJ2-7 | TRBV3-1 | many | CASSQDPGYEQYF | TGTGCCAGCAGCCAAGATCCTGGGTACGAGCAGTACTTC
- | TRBJ1-4 | TRBV3-1 | - | CASSQDLASELFF | TGTGCCAGCAGCCAAGATCTTGCCAGCGAACTGTTTTTT
TRBD2 | TRBJ2-7 | TRBV7-8 | many | CASSPGTSVIYEQYF | TGTGCCAGCAGCCCCGGGACTAGCGTTATCTACGAGCAGTACTTC